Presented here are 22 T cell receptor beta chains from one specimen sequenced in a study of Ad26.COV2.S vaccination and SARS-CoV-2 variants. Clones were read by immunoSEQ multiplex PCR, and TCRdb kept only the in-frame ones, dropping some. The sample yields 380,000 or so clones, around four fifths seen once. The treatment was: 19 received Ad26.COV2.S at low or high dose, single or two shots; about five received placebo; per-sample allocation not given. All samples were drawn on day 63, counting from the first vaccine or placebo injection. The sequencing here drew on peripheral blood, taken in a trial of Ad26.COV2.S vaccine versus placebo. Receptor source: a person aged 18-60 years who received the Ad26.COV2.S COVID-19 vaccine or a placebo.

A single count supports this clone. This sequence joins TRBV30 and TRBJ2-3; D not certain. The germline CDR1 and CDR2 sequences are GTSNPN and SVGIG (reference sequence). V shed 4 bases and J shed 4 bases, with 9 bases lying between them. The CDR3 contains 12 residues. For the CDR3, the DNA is TGTGCCTGGACCTCGAGCTCAGATACGCAGTATTTT. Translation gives CAWTSSSDTQYF.

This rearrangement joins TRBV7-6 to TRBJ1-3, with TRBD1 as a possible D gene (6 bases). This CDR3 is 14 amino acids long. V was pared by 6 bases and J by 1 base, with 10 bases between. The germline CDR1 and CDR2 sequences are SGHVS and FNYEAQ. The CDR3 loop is CASRLGGSGNTIYF. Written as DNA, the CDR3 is TGTGCCAGCAGACTAGGGGGATCTGGAAACACCATATATTTT.

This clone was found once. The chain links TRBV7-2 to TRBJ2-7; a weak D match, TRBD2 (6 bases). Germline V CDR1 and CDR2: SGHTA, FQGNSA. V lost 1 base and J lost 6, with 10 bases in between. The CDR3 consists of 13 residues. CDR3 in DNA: TGTGCCAGCAGCTTAGTAGCGGTCATCGAGCAGTACTTC. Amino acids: CASSLVAVIEQYF.

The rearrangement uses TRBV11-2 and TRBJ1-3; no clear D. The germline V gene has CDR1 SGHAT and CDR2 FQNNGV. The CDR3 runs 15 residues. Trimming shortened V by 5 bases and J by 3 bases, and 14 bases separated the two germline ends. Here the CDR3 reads CASSVGPFGGNTIYF. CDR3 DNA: TGTGCCAGCAGCGTGGGTCCCTTTGGTGGAAACACCATATATTTT.

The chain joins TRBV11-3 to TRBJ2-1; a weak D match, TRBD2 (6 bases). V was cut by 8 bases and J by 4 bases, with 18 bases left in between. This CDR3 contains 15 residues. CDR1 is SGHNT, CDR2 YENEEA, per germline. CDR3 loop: CASSSLASAYNEQFF. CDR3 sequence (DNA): TGTGCCAGCTCCAGTCTCGCTAGCGCATACAATGAGCAGTTCTTC. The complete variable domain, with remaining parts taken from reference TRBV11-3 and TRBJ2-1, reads EAGVVQSPRYKIIEKKQPVAFWCNPISGHNTLYWYLQNLGQGPELLIRYENEEAVDDSQLPKDRFSAERLKGVDSTLKIQPAELGDSAVYLCASSSLASAYNEQFFGPGTRLTVL.

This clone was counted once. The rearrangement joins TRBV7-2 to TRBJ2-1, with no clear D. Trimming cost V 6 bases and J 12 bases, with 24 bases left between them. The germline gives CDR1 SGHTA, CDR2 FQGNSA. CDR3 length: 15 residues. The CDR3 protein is CASRSNARAPSGQFF. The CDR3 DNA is TGTGCCAGCAGATCTAACGCCCGGGCCCCATCAGGGCAGTTCTTC. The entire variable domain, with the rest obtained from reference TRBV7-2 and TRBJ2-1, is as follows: GAGVSQSPSNKVTEKGKDVELRCDPISGHTALYWYRQSLGQGLEFLIYFQGNSAPDKSGLPSDRFSAERTGGSVSTLTIQRTQQEDSAVYLCASRSNARAPSGQFFGPGTRLTVL.

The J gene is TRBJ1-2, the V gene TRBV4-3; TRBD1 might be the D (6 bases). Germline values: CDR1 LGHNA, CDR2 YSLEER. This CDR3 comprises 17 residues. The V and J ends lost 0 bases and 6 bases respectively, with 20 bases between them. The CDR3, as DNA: TGCGCCAGCAGCCAAGAGGCCGACAGGCGCCCGGGAGATGGCTACACCTTC. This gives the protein CASSQEADRRPGDGYTF.

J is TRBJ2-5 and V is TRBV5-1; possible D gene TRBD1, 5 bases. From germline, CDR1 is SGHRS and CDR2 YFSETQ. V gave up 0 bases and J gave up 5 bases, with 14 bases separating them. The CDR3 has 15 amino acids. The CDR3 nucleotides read TGCGCCAGCAGCTTGGCCTCGGCAGGGCAGGAGACCCAGTACTTC. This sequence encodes CASSLASAGQETQYF.

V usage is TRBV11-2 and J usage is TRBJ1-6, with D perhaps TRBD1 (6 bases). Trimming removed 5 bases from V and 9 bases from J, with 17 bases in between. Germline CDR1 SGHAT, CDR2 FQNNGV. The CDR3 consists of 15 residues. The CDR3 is CASSTITGRGSPLHF. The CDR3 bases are TGTGCCAGCAGCACTATAACAGGGAGGGGTTCACCCCTCCACTTT. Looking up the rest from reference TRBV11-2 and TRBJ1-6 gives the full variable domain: EAGVAQSPRYKIIEKRQSVAFWCNPISGHATLYWYQQILGQGPKLLIQFQNNGVVDDSQLPKDRFSAERLKGVDSTLKIQPAKLEDSAVYLCASSTITGRGSPLHFGNGTRLTVT.

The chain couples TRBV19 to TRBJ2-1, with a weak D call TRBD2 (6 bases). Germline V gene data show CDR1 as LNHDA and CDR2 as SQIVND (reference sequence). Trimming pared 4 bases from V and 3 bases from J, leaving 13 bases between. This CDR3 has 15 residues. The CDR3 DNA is TGTGCCAGTAGTAAGGCGGGGCGAGGCTACAATGAGCAGTTCTTC. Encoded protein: CASSKAGRGYNEQFF.

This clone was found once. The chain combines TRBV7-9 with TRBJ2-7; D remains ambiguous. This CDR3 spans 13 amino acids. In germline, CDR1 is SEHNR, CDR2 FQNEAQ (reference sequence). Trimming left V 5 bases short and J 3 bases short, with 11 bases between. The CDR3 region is CASSNDGFYEQYF. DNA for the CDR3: TGTGCCAGCAGCAACGACGGGTTCTACGAGCAGTACTTC. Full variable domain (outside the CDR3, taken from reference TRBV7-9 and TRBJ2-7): DTGVSQNPRHKITKRGQNVTFRCDPISEHNRLYWYRQTLGQGPEFLTYFQNEAQLEKSRLLSDRFSAERPKGSFSTLEIQRTEQGDSAMYLCASSNDGFYEQYFGPGTRLTVT.

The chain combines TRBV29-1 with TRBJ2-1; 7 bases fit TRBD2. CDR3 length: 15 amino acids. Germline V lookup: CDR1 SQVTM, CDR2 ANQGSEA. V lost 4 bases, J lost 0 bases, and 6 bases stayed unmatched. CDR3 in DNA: TGCAGCGTTGCCGGGCGGGGGAGCTCCTACAATGAGCAGTTCTTC. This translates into CSVAGRGSSYNEQFF.

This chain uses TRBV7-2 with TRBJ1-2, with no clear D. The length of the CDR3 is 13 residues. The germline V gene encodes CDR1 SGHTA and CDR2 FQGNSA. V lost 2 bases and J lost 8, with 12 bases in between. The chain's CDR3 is CASSLRVSGGYTF. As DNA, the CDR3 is TGTGCCAGCAGCTTACGAGTATCCGGAGGCTACACCTTC. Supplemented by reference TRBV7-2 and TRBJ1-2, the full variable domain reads GAGVSQSPSNKVTEKGKDVELRCDPISGHTALYWYRQSLGQGLEFLIYFQGNSAPDKSGLPSDRFSAERTGGSVSTLTIQRTQQEDSAVYLCASSLRVSGGYTFGSGTRLTVV.

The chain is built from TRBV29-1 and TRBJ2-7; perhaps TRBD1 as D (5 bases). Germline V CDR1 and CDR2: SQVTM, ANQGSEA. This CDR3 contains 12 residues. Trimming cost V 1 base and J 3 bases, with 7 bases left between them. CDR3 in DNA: TGCAGCGTTGAAGGGCAGGGCTACGAGCAGTACTTC. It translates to CSVEGQGYEQYF.

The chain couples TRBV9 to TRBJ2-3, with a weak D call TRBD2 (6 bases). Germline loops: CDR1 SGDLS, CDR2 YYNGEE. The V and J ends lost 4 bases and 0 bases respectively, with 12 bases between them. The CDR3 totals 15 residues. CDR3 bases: TGTGCCAGCAGCCCCACCACTAGCAGCACAGATACGCAGTATTTT. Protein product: CASSPTTSSTDTQYF. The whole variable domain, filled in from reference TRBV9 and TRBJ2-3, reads DSGVTQTPKHLITATGQRVTLRCSPRSGDLSVYWYQQSLDQGLQFLIQYYNGEERAKGNILERFSAQQFPDLHSELNLSSLELGDSALYFCASSPTTSSTDTQYFGPGTRLTVL.

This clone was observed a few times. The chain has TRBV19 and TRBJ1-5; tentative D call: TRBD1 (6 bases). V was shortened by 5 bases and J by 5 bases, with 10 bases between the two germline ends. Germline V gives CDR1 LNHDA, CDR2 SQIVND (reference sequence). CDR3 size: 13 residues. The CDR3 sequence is CASSRTADQPQHF. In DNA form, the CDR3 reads TGTGCCAGTAGTCGGACAGCTGATCAGCCCCAGCATTTT.

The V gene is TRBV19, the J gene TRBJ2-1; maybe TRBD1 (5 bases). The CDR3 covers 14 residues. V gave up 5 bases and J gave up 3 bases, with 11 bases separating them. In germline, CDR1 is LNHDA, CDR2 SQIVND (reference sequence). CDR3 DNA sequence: TGTGCCAGTAGTCTTGGTGACAGCTACAATGAGCAGTTCTTC. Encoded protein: CASSLGDSYNEQFF.

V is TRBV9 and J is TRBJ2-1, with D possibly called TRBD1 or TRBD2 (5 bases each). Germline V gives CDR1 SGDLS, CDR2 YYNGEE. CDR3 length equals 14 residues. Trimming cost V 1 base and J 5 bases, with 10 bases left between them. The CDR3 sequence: CASSVTGLNNEQFF. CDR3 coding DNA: TGTGCCAGCAGCGTAACGGGGCTGAACAATGAGCAGTTCTTC.

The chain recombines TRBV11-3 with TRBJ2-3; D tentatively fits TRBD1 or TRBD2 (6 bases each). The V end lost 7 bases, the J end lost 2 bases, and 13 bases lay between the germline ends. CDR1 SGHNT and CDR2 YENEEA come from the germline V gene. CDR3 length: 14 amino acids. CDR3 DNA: TGTGCCAGCATTGGGGGGCAGTCCACAGATACGCAGTATTTT. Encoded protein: CASIGGQSTDTQYF.

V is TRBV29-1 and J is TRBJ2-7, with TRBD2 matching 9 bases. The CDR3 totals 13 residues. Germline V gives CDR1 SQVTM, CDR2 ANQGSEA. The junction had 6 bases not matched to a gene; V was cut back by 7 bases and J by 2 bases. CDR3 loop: CSAVGTSTYEQYF. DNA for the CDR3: TGCAGCGCCGTCGGGACTAGCACCTACGAGCAGTACTTC.

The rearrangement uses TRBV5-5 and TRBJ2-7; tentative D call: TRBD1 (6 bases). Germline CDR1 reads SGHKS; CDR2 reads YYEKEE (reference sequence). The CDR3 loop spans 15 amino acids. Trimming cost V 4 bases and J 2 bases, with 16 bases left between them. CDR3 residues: CASSKQGSSAYEQYF. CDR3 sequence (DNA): TGTGCCAGCAGCAAACAGGGCTCGAGCGCCTACGAGCAGTACTTC.

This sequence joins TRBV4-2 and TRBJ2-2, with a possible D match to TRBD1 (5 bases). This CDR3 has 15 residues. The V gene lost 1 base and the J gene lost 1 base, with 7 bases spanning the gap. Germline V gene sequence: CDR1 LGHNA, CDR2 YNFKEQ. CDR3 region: CASSQVQGNTGELFF. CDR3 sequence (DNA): TGTGCCAGCAGCCAAGTCCAGGGGAACACCGGGGAGCTGTTTTTT.